This entry lists 9 T cell receptor beta chains sequenced from one sample in a study of T cell repertoires in cytomegalovirus infection. One entry per CDR3 protein results from TCRdb running MiXCR on the reads. Here the sample spans approximately 550,000 distinct CDR3 sequences, about 15% being singletons. The sample taken for sequencing was CD8+ T cells from PBMCs. The source of these receptors is a human donor in good health (CMV status not recorded). Some clones in this sample may be carry-over from other donors' samples.

The chain joins TRBV20-1 to TRBJ1-2, with 7 bases that match TRBD1. The germline V gene has CDR1 DFQATT and CDR2 SNEGSKA (reference sequence). The CDR3 consists of 15 residues. V dropped 0 bases and J dropped 2; count of bases not matched to a gene: 6. The CDR3 region has the DNA TGCAGTGCTAGAGAGTGGACAGGATCAAACTATGGCTACACCTTC. Residues: CSAREWTGSNYGYTF.

The V gene is TRBV6-4, the J gene TRBJ1-5; D perhaps matches TRBD1 (6 bases). The CDR3 totals 18 residues. Germline values: CDR1 MRHNA, CDR2 SNTAGT. V was trimmed by 0 bases and J by 4 bases, leaving 19 bases between them. The CDR3 spells CASSDSPHYRDGNQPQHF. The DNA of the CDR3 is TGTGCCAGCAGTGACTCCCCCCATTACAGGGATGGTAATCAGCCCCAGCATTTT.

This clonotype was seen at least ten times. CDR3: CASSQGQVNTEAFF. The DNA for the CDR3 is TGCGCCAGCAGCCAAGGTCAGGTGAACACTGAAGCTTTCTTT. The chain combines TRBV4-1 with TRBJ1-1; D gene unclear. The CDR3 extends over 14 amino acids. In germline, CDR1 is MGHRA, CDR2 YSYEKL. The ends were cut back, 1 base at V and 0 bases at J, with 6 bases in the middle.

At least ten counts were recorded for this clonotype. This rearrangement joins TRBV7-9 to TRBJ1-1, with D possibly being TRBD1 (5 bases). Trimming took 4 bases from V and 1 from J, leaving 13 bases between them. The CDR3 totals 15 residues. Germline lookup yields CDR1 SEHNR and CDR2 FQNEAQ (reference sequence). CDR3 nucleotide sequence: TGTGCCAGCAGCTCAAGGGACTTTGGGAACACTGAAGCTTTCTTT. The encoded protein is CASSSRDFGNTEAFF.

This clonotype was detected only a few times. The chain recombines TRBV4-2 with TRBJ2-7; D gene ambiguous. V shed 1 base and J shed 6 bases, with 7 bases lying between them. The CDR3 extends over 12 amino acids. Per the germline V gene, CDR1 is LGHNA and CDR2 is YNFKEQ. The CDR3 sequence is CASSQVITEQYF. The CDR3 DNA reads TGTGCCAGCAGCCAAGTAATAACCGAGCAGTACTTC.

The chain links TRBV19 to TRBJ2-1; TRBD2 might be the D (6 bases). Germline V gene lookup returns CDR1 LNHDA and CDR2 SQIVND (reference sequence). This CDR3 contains 17 residues. V gave up 2 bases and J gave up 4 bases, with 18 bases separating them. This CDR3 is CASSIRRAGAFYNEQFF. In DNA form, the CDR3 reads TGTGCCAGTAGTATAAGGAGGGCCGGAGCCTTTTACAATGAGCAGTTCTTC.

This clonotype was seen repeatedly, ten times or more. This chain connects TRBV7-6 to TRBJ2-3; possible D gene TRBD2, 5 bases. The V gene lost 5 bases and the J gene lost 5 bases, with 17 bases spanning the gap. This CDR3 region has 15 residues. CDR1 is SGHVS and CDR2 is FNYEAQ in the germline V gene. The CDR3 DNA reads TGTGCCAGCAGCCTAAAATGGGCCGAGGGAGATACGCAGTATTTT. This translates into CASSLKWAEGDTQYF.

The genes are TRBV10-3 and TRBJ2-1; D possibly corresponds to TRBD2 (6 bases). Germline assignment: CDR1 ENHRY and CDR2 SYGVKD. The length of the CDR3 is 15 residues. Between the trimmed V and J ends, which lost 1 base and 5 bases, there was a span of 12 bases. CDR3 in amino acids: CAISEFPGVNNEQFF. CDR3 in DNA: TGTGCCATCAGTGAGTTTCCGGGAGTGAACAATGAGCAGTTCTTC.

This clonotype was seen many times. The chain employs TRBV4-1 and TRBJ1-1, with D unresolved. Germline assignment: CDR1 MGHRA and CDR2 YSYEKL. The germline V and J ends were trimmed by 0 bases and 7 bases, with 6 bases remaining between them. The CDR3 contains 12 residues. CDR3 residues: CASSQDGLEAFF. The CDR3 DNA reads TGCGCCAGCAGCCAAGATGGGCTTGAAGCTTTCTTT.